The subject of this entry is one TCR beta chain. Which antigen it targets is not known. No base quality values were provided; no much bigger clone lies one nucleotide off. The junction shows trimming of 0 bases on V and 0 bases on J, plus 9 bases between the germline ends. Per the germline V gene, SGHRS is the CDR1 and YFSETQ is the CDR2. Including cysteine and phenylalanine, the CDR3 has 15 amino acids. The kept DNA is CDR3 alone, 45 bases in frame from the first base. The data originate from a study of T cell responses to AZD1222 COVID-19 vaccine listed by TCRdb under 2021. As for the study more broadly: AZD1222 recipients whose second dose came at about 4 weeks and those whose second dose came at about 12 weeks were combined into one group, since spike-specific TCR depth and breadth did not differ between the two schedules. Trial participants were enrolled by age into 18-55, 56-69 and 70-plus year subgroups, with 148, 28 and 57 TCR-sequenced participants respectively. A total of 233 trial participants underwent TCR sequencing, of whom around 210 had received two doses of AZD1222 and some 26 had received two doses of the MenACWY control vaccine.

The paper's findings and limits, for the study overall: Vaccine-associated CD4 TCRs spanned the whole spike protein, with dominant responses in regions 160-218 and 743-854. Conclusions about previously exposed vaccinees are limited because only a handful of AZD1222 recipients were SARS-CoV-2 seropositive at baseline. Participants were mostly white British and included more females than males, and it was suggested by the authors that clonal diversity may have been underestimated. Because no day 14 peak-response samples were available, the repertoires could be characterized only after the peak T cell response. Reportedly, almost half of the unique spike-specific TCRs recognized epitopes lying outside the regions that are mutated in the B.1.351 and B.1.1.7 variants. After two AZD1222 doses, spike-specific TCR breadth and depth were significantly higher than at day 0 and than in MenACWY recipients. The 56-69-year group was small, and its depth increase did not reach significance, likely because of low power.

The intended sense of this specimen's time point label: baseline before first vaccination. Vaccinee samples were obtained from the UK trials COV001 and COV002, which included a single-blind randomized controlled phase 2/3 trial of AZD1222 (ChAdOx1 nCoV-19) in healthy adults. For TCRbeta chain sequencing, PBMC samples were collected from trial participants at day 0 and at day 28 after the second dose. The CDR3 regions of human TCRbeta chains were analyzed by immunosequencing. Concerning the study's data processing: Repertoire TCRs were checked for matches against a reference library of SARS-CoV-2-specific TCRs that had been generated using the MIRA antigen-specificity platform. Breadth meant the fraction of unique TCRs that were SARS-CoV-2-associated, whereas depth meant the fraction of total T cells that were SARS-CoV-2-associated. Using the MIRA data, each spike-specific TCR was assigned both to the spike region to which the TCR was reactive and to a CD4 or CD8 class. Log10-transformed breadth and depth values were compared by one-way ANOVA with Sidak's multiple comparisons tests. Imported from immuneACCESS, the table was reduced by TCRdb to in-frame sequences with V and J called. These copies leave out some clones; in studies compared against another copy, an unresolved V gene accounts for under half, and the cause of the remainder is not known. D and trimming were read from the DNA, whereas the V and J calls and clone size are those reported in that table. Within this sample are roughly 100,000 clones, with around 89% of them counted one time only. The top ten constitute around a sixth of the sample.

The receptor comes from an adult in good health. This specimen was peripheral blood, taken on day 0 of AZD1222 vaccination. The rearrangement joined TRBV5-1 to TRBJ1-1; confidence is insufficient to name the D gene. The DNA sequence follows: TGCGCCAGCAGCTTGGCCCTAGGATTGAACACTGAAGCTTTCTTT. Its protein product is CASSLALGLNTEAFF.